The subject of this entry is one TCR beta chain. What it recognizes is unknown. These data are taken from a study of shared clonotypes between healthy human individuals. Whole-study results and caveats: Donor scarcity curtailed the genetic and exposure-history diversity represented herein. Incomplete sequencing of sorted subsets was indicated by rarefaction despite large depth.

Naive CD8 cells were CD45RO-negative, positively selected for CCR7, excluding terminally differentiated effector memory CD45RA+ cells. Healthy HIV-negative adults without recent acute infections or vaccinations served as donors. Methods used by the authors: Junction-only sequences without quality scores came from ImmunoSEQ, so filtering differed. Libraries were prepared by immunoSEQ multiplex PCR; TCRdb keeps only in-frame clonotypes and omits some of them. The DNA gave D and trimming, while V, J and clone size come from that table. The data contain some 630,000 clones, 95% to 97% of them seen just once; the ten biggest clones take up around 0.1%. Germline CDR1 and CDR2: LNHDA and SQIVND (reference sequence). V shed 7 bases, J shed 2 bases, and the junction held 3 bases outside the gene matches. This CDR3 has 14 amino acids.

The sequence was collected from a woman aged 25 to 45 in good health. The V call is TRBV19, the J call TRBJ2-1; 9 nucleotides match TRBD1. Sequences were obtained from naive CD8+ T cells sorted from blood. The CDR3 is CASNDRGAYNEQFF. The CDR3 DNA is TGTGCCAGTAACGACAGGGGGGCCTACAATGAGCAGTTCTTC.